What follows are 15 T cell receptor beta chains derived from one specimen sequenced in a study of long-term antiretroviral therapy in people with HIV. Researchers report immunoSEQ v3.0 was run at survey level. Profiled with immunoSEQ multiplex PCR; TCRdb holds only in-frame clones, not every one. Of fewer than 55,000 clones in the sample, about 95% were seen once. The sample consisted of unsorted PBMCs, taken 3.7 years after starting antiretroviral therapy. The receptors were gathered from a woman aged 45 to 65 with HIV.

This sequence joins TRBV7-9 and TRBJ2-1, with TRBD1 as a possible D gene (6 bases). V gave up 1 base and J gave up 1 base, with 11 bases separating them. Germline loops: CDR1 SEHNR, CDR2 FQNEAQ (reference sequence). This CDR3 is 16 amino acids long. The CDR3 reads CASSLVGGFSYNEQFF. CDR3 nucleotide sequence: TGTGCCAGCAGCTTAGTAGGGGGATTTTCCTACAATGAGCAGTTCTTC.

V and J are TRBV5-6 and TRBJ1-2; 8 nucleotides line up with TRBD1. The CDR3 is made up of 13 amino acids. Germline V gene data show CDR1 as SGHDT and CDR2 as YYEEEE. V was clipped by 5 bases and J by 5 bases; unmatched bases: 5. CDR3 sequence reads: CASSWDRTYGYTF. CDR3 DNA: TGTGCCAGCAGTTGGGACAGGACTTATGGCTACACCTTC.

The chain combines TRBV23-1 with TRBJ2-7, with TRBD2 as a possible D gene (6 bases). Being an ORF, TRBV23-1 has a function that is uncertain. The CDR3 has 14 amino acids. V lost 3 bases, J lost 5 bases, and 14 bases lay in between. The CDR3 is CASSHTSRANEQYF. The CDR3 DNA follows: TGCGCCAGCAGTCACACTAGCCGGGCCAACGAGCAGTACTTC.

This rearrangement joins TRBV10-3 to TRBJ1-2; no reliable D call. V gave up 3 bases and J gave up 2 bases, with 7 bases separating them. Germline CDR1 ENHRY, CDR2 SYGVKD. The CDR3 contains 13 residues. DNA of the CDR3: TGTGCCATCAGTGACGGTTCGAACTATGGCTACACCTTC. Its protein is CAISDGSNYGYTF.

This clone was seen just once. V and J are TRBV7-6 and TRBJ1-2, with D tentatively TRBD1 (5 bases). Per the germline V gene, CDR1 is SGHVS and CDR2 is FNYEAQ. The CDR3 is 14 amino acids. Trimming left V 5 bases short and J 4 bases short, with 14 bases between. Here the CDR3 DNA reads TGTGCCAGCAGCCCCCCCGGGACCATCTATGGCTACACCTTC. Residues: CASSPPGTIYGYTF.

J is TRBJ1-2 and V is TRBV6-6; the D gene is possibly TRBD1 (5 bases). The CDR3 has 13 residues. CDR1 MNHNY and CDR2 SVGAGI come from the germline V gene (reference sequence). Trimming stripped 5 bases from V and 4 bases from J, with 11 bases between. The CDR3 DNA reads TGTGCCAGCAGTACGGGGGAAAGCTATGGCTACACCTTC. Translation: CASSTGESYGYTF.

V and J are TRBV5-1 and TRBJ2-7; TRBD2 agrees at 7 bases. Trimming cost V 4 bases and J 0 bases; bases outside gene matches: 4. Germline values: CDR1 SGHRS, CDR2 YFSETQ. There are 14 residues in the CDR3. The CDR3 sequence: CASSASGSSYEQYF. CDR3 nucleotide sequence: TGCGCCAGCAGCGCTAGCGGAAGCTCCTACGAGCAGTACTTC. Supplemented by reference TRBV5-1 and TRBJ2-7, the full variable domain reads KAGVTQTPRYLIKTRGQQVTLSCSPISGHRSVSWYQQTPGQGLQFLFEYFSETQRNKGNFPGRFSGRQFSNSRSEMNVSTLELGDSALYLCASSASGSSYEQYFGPGTRLTVT.

The chain carries TRBV19 and TRBJ1-2; the D is unclear. Trimming took 1 base from V and 8 from J, leaving 14 bases between them. CDR3 length: 14 amino acids. Germline V gene data show CDR1 as LNHDA and CDR2 as SQIVND (reference sequence). CDR3 sequence reads: CASSIVPTSWGYTF. As DNA, the CDR3 is TGTGCCAGTAGTATAGTACCTACATCCTGGGGCTACACCTTC.

The chain links TRBV7-3 to TRBJ2-7, with unresolved D. The germline CDR1 and CDR2 sequences are SGHTA and FQGTGA. This CDR3 contains 13 residues. Trimming shortened V by 2 bases and J by 3 bases, and 8 bases separated the two germline ends. The CDR3 DNA reads as TGTGCCAGCAGCTTAGGGCAGAACTACGAGCAGTACTTC. Translated: CASSLGQNYEQYF.

The genes are TRBV7-9 and TRBJ1-3, with unresolved D. This CDR3 has 16 residues. The V end lost 3 bases, the J end lost 0 bases, and 12 bases lay between the germline ends. Germline assignment: CDR1 SEHNR and CDR2 FQNEAQ (reference sequence). CDR3: CASSFLGWSSGNTIYF. CDR3 DNA: TGTGCCAGCAGCTTCCTTGGGTGGTCCTCTGGAAACACCATATATTTT.

The chain recombines TRBV7-9 with TRBJ2-1; D might be TRBD2 (6 bases). V lost 1 base to trimming and J lost 16 bases, with 14 bases between them. Germline V gene sequence: CDR1 SEHNR, CDR2 FQNEAQ (reference sequence). This CDR3 spans 12 amino acids. In nucleotides, the CDR3 is TGTGCCAGCAGCTTAGGAGGCAGGAGGGGATTCTTC. Protein sequence: CASSLGGRRGFF.

The chain joins TRBV5-1 to TRBJ2-4, with D possibly TRBD2 on 6 matching bases. Germline V gene lookup returns CDR1 SGHRS and CDR2 YFSETQ. The CDR3 is 14 residues long. Trimming left V 2 bases short and J 4 bases short, with 10 bases between. CDR3 in amino acids: CASSFEGGKNIQYF. The CDR3 DNA reads TGCGCCAGCAGCTTTGAGGGAGGAAAAAACATTCAGTACTTC.

The chain carries TRBV2 and TRBJ2-2; D may be TRBD1 (8 bases). This CDR3 is 15 amino acids long. Trimming cost V 6 bases and J 5 bases, with 16 bases left between them. CDR1 SNHLY and CDR2 FYNNEI come from the germline V gene. CDR3: CASRGGRQGTGELFF. In nucleotides, the CDR3 is TGTGCCAGCAGGGGGGGGAGACAGGGGACCGGGGAGCTGTTTTTT.

This rearrangement joins TRBV5-1 to TRBJ2-7; possibly TRBD2 for D (6 bases). CDR1 is SGHRS, CDR2 YFSETQ, per germline. The V gene lost 3 bases and the J gene lost 2 bases, with 15 bases spanning the gap. This CDR3 has 15 residues. CDR3 protein: CASSSPGRETYEQYF. DNA of the CDR3: TGCGCCAGCAGCTCACCGGGACGGGAGACCTACGAGCAGTACTTC.

CDR3 sequence reads: CASSPGRDTEAFF. The CDR3, as DNA: TGTGCCAGCAGCCCCGGGAGAGACACTGAAGCTTTCTTT. The chain has TRBV7-3 and TRBJ1-1; D unclear. The germline V gene has CDR1 SGHTA and CDR2 FQGTGA. The CDR3 has 13 amino acids. V lost 5 bases to trimming and J lost 3 bases, with 10 bases between them.